This T cell receptor (beta chain) was observed in a study of shared clonotypes between healthy human individuals. Study as a whole: The study enrolled a couple of women and a few men aged 18 to 49. Three plates were used per donor for CD4 naive, three for CD4 memory, two for CD8 naive and one for CD8 memory.

Remarks on this clone: What it binds is not known.

V was cut by 3 bases and J by 4 bases, with 8 bases left in between. The CDR3 totals 13 residues. Germline CDR1 SGDLS, CDR2 YYNGEE. Study-wide findings and caveats: When compared with the clonotypes that were shared by all four sorted-subset donors, the non-shared clonotypes turned out to have lower generation probabilities.

It was across several immunoSEQ plates that each subset's genomic DNA was evenly split. Produced via immunoSEQ multiplex PCR; TCRdb's table is partial and in-frame only. The data contain about 2.3 million clones, about 92% of them singletons. The sequence was obtained from a man younger than 35 in good health. Some clones in this sample may be carry-over from other donors' samples. Sequenced input: naive CD4+ T cells from PBMCs. Subset noted: CD45RA+ positively selected. V is TRBV9 and J is TRBJ2-1; unclear D gene. CDR3 sequence reads: CASSATPYNEQFF. For the CDR3, the DNA is TGTGCCAGCAGCGCGACACCTTACAATGAGCAGTTCTTC.